Presented here are 16 T cell receptor beta chains from one specimen sequenced in a study of T cell clones after liver transplantation (dated by TCRdb to between 2018 and 2021). The time point label here, explained by the study, means: pre-transplant. Libraries were made using the immunoSEQ multiplex PCR assay. The table comes from immuneACCESS by way of TCRdb, which keeps in-frame sequences with V and J called. Part of the clones is missing from these tables; in studies checked, under half for an unresolved V gene and the rest for unknown reasons. Across this sample there are 20,000 to 25,000 clones, with about three quarters seen only once. 2.5% to 3.5% of the sample is taken by the ten largest. Sequencing was performed on CD4+ T cells from blood, taken before liver transplant. The receptors were gathered from a human donor who received a liver transplant.

This rearrangement joins TRBV13 to TRBJ2-3; 10 bases map to TRBD2. This CDR3 contains 15 residues. Trimming took 5 bases from V and 5 from J; bases not matched to a gene: 7. Germline values: CDR1 PRHDT, CDR2 FYEKMQ (reference sequence). CDR3 DNA sequence: TGTGCCAGCAGCATTAGCGGGGGGCTGGGAGATACGCAGTATTTT. Amino acids: CASSISGGLGDTQYF.

The CDR3 protein is CASSSLALLVPDTQYF. For the CDR3, the DNA is TGTGCCAGCAGTTCCCTGGCCCTCCTAGTCCCAGATACGCAGTATTTT. V and J are TRBV6-5 and TRBJ2-3, with unresolved D. V was clipped by 4 bases and J by 4 bases, with 18 bases between them. CDR1 and CDR2 (germline): MNHEY, SVGAGI. CDR3 length equals 16 residues.

The rearrangement joins TRBV7-2 to TRBJ2-3; D is unclear. The length of the CDR3 is 14 residues. The V end was cut by 6 bases, the J end by 2 bases, with 12 bases between. In germline, CDR1 is SGHTA, CDR2 FQGNSA. CDR3 in DNA: TGTGCCAGCAGACAGAGGACGCACACAGATACGCAGTATTTT. The encoded protein is CASRQRTHTDTQYF.

The chain joins TRBV11-1 to TRBJ2-5, with 7 bases lining up with TRBD1. CDR3 length: 13 amino acids. The V and J ends lost 2 bases and 5 bases, in that order; junction bases with no gene match: 2. CDR1 and CDR2 from the germline V gene are SGHAT and FQDESV (reference sequence). CDR3 region: CASSLRGRETQYF. The CDR3 nucleotides are TGTGCCAGCAGCTTAAGGGGGCGCGAGACCCAGTACTTC.

This clone has only a few counts. V and J are TRBV7-9 and TRBJ2-7, with D perhaps matching TRBD2 (5 bases). The V gene lost 3 bases and the J gene lost 7 bases, with 10 bases spanning the gap. The germline gives CDR1 SEHNR, CDR2 FQNEAQ (reference sequence). This CDR3 spans 12 amino acids. CDR3 in amino acids: CASSFDYREQYV. The CDR3 DNA reads TGTGCCAGCAGCTTCGACTACCGTGAGCAGTACGTC.

The chain links TRBV19 to TRBJ2-1; the match to TRBD2 covers 8 bases. The V segment lost 3 bases and the J segment 6 bases; nucleotides outside the gene matches: 13. Germline V gene lookup returns CDR1 LNHDA and CDR2 SQIVND (reference sequence). The CDR3 has 17 amino acids. The CDR3 nucleotides are TGTGCCAGTAGTATTGGGTTCACTAGCGGAGGGGGCAATGAGCAGTTCTTC. It is translated as CASSIGFTSGGGNEQFF.

This clone was seen once. The chain is built from TRBV25-1 and TRBJ2-3; no clear D. The CDR3 loop spans 12 amino acids. Germline V gene sequence: CDR1 MGHDK, CDR2 SYGVNS. The V gene lost 5 bases and the J gene lost 3 bases, with 6 bases spanning the gap. The CDR3 sequence: CASSQTTDTQYF. The CDR3 bases are TGTGCCAGCAGTCAGACTACAGATACGCAGTATTTT.

The gene calls are TRBV14 and TRBJ2-3; D ambiguous. Germline CDR1 and CDR2: SGHDN and FVKESK. Trimming took off 3 bases at V and 3 bases at J, with 13 bases between the two ends. The CDR3 totals 15 residues. Here the CDR3 DNA reads TGTGCCAGCAGCCAGAAGGGTTTCAATACAGATACGCAGTATTTT. Translated, it gives CASSQKGFNTDTQYF.

The chain recombines TRBV5-8 with TRBJ2-1; 8 bases are shared with TRBD1. The length of the CDR3 is 15 residues. Germline V CDR1 and CDR2: SGHTS, YDEGEE. The ends lost 4 bases at V and 7 bases at J; junction bases unmatched: 10. As DNA, the CDR3 is TGTGCCAGCAGCCCCGGGACAGGAACTCTTAATGAGCAGTTCTTC. Protein product: CASSPGTGTLNEQFF.

This clone occurred a few times. The chain recombines TRBV15 with TRBJ1-1; no definite D call. Germline V lookup: CDR1 LNHNV, CDR2 YYDKDF (reference sequence). There are 13 residues in the CDR3. Trimming shortened V by 5 bases and J by 3 bases, and 10 bases separated the two germline ends. The CDR3 bases are TGTGCCACCAGCCCGCAGTTAGACACTGAAGCTTTCTTT. It encodes CATSPQLDTEAFF. The whole variable domain, filled in from reference TRBV15 and TRBJ1-1, reads DAMVIQNPRYQVTQFGKPVTLSCSQTLNHNVMYWYQQKSSQAPKLLFHYYDKDFNNEADTPDNFQSRRPNTSFCFLDIRSPGLGDTAMYLCATSPQLDTEAFFGQGTRLTVV.

This rearrangement joins TRBV5-1 to TRBJ1-2, with D unclear. Trimming took 0 bases from V and 4 from J, leaving 16 bases between them. The CDR3 is made up of 16 amino acids. CDR1 is SGHRS, CDR2 YFSETQ, per germline. Written as DNA, the CDR3 is TGCGCCAGCAGCTTGGGTCAGAATCCGAACTTCTATGGCTACACCTTC. Protein: CASSLGQNPNFYGYTF.

V usage is TRBV30 and J usage is TRBJ1-2; TRBD1 aligns across 7 bases. Unmatched junction bases numbered 8, after V lost 4 bases and J lost 6 bases. The CDR3 spans 13 residues. Germline-derived CDR1 and CDR2 are GTSNPN and SVGIG (reference sequence). CDR3 in amino acids: CAWNLQGTDGYTF. The CDR3 DNA follows: TGTGCCTGGAACCTACAGGGGACGGATGGCTACACCTTC.

V usage is TRBV27 and J usage is TRBJ1-1, with D tentatively TRBD1 (6 bases). The V end was cut by 4 bases, the J end by 2 bases, with 14 bases between. Germline CDR1 is MNHEY and CDR2 is SMNVEV (reference sequence). The CDR3 totals 15 residues. The CDR3 nucleotides are TGTGCCAGCAGTTCCACGGACAGAGCCAACACTGAAGCTTTCTTT. Residues: CASSSTDRANTEAFF.

This clone has more than one count but fewer than ten. This sequence joins TRBV5-1 and TRBJ1-1; 11 nucleotides agree with TRBD1. Germline CDR1 is SGHRS and CDR2 is YFSETQ. The CDR3 length is 17 residues. Losses at the gene ends were 0 bases for V and 4 bases for J; bases not matched to a gene: 8. CDR3 loop: CASSLGGQGAGFTEAFF. CDR3 bases: TGCGCCAGCAGCTTGGGAGGACAGGGGGCAGGGTTCACTGAAGCTTTCTTT.

The chain is built from TRBV30 and TRBJ2-5; D is perhaps TRBD1 or TRBD2 (6 bases each). Deletions cut 0 bases from V and 5 bases from J, with 16 bases between. Germline CDR1 and CDR2: GTSNPN and SVGIG (reference sequence). There are 15 residues in the CDR3. The CDR3 sequence is CAWSVEGGPRETQYF. In nucleotides, the CDR3 is TGTGCCTGGAGTGTAGAAGGGGGGCCTCGGGAGACCCAGTACTTC.

The rearrangement uses TRBV6-5 and TRBJ2-5; tentatively, D is TRBD2 (6 bases). V lost 6 bases and J lost 2, with 16 bases in between. This CDR3 has 15 residues. Germline loops: CDR1 MNHEY, CDR2 SVGAGI. CDR3 nucleotide sequence: TGTGCCAGCAGCTCCCCCGCTGGGGGGCAAGAGACCCAGTACTTC. It specifies CASSSPAGGQETQYF.